This is a list of T cell receptor beta chains from one sample in a study of blood T cell repertoires in COVID-19. Data came from immunoSEQ multiplex PCR; TCRdb stores just in-frame clones and leaves some out. The table lists approximately 220,000 clones, around 80% of them singletons. The specimen was peripheral blood. These TCRs come from a woman aged 45-65 years with acute or convalescent COVID-19. Each CDR3 is given with its conserved first and last residue. D genes are given only for firm matches. Clone size is given for some rows only: seen once, a few or many times, or a class if the clone is expanded.

D | J | V | size | CDR3 | DNA
TRBD1 | TRBJ2-7 | TRBV9 | - | CASSAGTENSYEQYF | TGTGCCAGCAGCGCGGGGACAGAGAATTCGTACGAGCAGTACTTC
TRBD2 | TRBJ2-7 | TRBV7-6 | - | CASSPSSGGGPWEQYF | TGTGCCAGCAGCCCAAGCAGCGGGGGGGGACCTTGGGAGCAGTACTTC
- | TRBJ1-2 | TRBV6-5 | - | CASSRTVSYGYTF | TGTGCCAGCAGTCGGACAGTAAGCTATGGCTACACCTTC
TRBD2 | TRBJ2-3 | TRBV2 | - | CASSPGLAGIYTDTQYF | TGTGCCAGCAGTCCCGGACTAGCGGGGATATACACAGATACGCAGTATTTT
TRBD2 | TRBJ2-7 | TRBV3-1/TRBV3-2 | - | CASSRYGGTSGRRSYEQYF | TGTGCCAGCAGCCGTTACGGAGGGACTAGCGGGAGGCGTTCCTACGAGCAGTACTTC
TRBD1 | TRBJ2-5 | TRBV2 | - | CASSGQQETQYF | TGTGCCAGCTCGGGACAGCAAGAGACCCAGTACTTC
TRBD1 | TRBJ1-4 | TRBV28 | - | CASRTPGQGVSGEKLFF | TGTGCCAGCAGAACCCCGGGACAGGGAGTTTCCGGTGAAAAACTGTTTTTT
TRBD1 | TRBJ2-7 | TRBV19 | - | CASSMGQSGEQYF | TGTGCCAGTAGTATGGGACAGTCCGGCGAGCAGTACTTC
TRBD1 | TRBJ1-2 | TRBV5-1 | - | CASSFGQAGNYGYTF | TGCGCCAGCAGCTTTGGACAGGCTGGGAACTATGGCTACACCTTC
TRBD2 | TRBJ2-7 | TRBV12-3/TRBV12-4 | - | CASSLAGAREQYF | TGTGCCAGCAGTCTAGCGGGAGCAAGGGAGCAGTACTTC
- | TRBJ1-2 | TRBV6-5 | - | CASRGVNYGYTF | TGTGCCAGCAGGGGAGTTAACTATGGCTACACCTTC
TRBD2 | TRBJ2-3 | TRBV25-1 | - | CASSESPASGSSDTQYF | TGTGCCAGCAGTGAATCCCCAGCTAGCGGGAGTTCAGATACGCAGTATTTT
TRBD2 | TRBJ2-1 | TRBV14 | once | CASSQVYSGRAGYEQFF | TGTGCCAGCAGCCAAGTGTATAGCGGGAGGGCCGGTTATGAGCAGTTCTTC
TRBD2 | TRBJ2-1 | TRBV27 | - | CASSAGGEQFF | TGTGCCAGCAGCGCGGGGGGTGAGCAGTTCTTC
TRBD1 | TRBJ1-2 | TRBV6-2/TRBV6-3 | - | CASSSRQGSRGYTF | TGTGCCAGCAGTTCACGACAGGGATCACGGGGCTACACCTTC
TRBD1 | TRBJ1-1 | TRBV18 | few | CASSPVGQGNTEAFF | TGTGCCAGCTCCCCCGTCGGACAGGGTAACACTGAAGCTTTCTTT
TRBD2 | TRBJ2-1 | TRBV11-2 | - | CASSSLAGRRNEQFF | TGTGCCAGCAGCTCCCTAGCGGGGCGCCGGAATGAGCAGTTCTTC
TRBD1 | TRBJ1-5 | TRBV3-1/TRBV3-2 | once | CASSDRGRNQPQHF | TGTGCCAGCAGCGACAGGGGACGGAATCAGCCCCAGCATTTT
TRBD2 | TRBJ2-3 | TRBV10-3 | - | CAISVSGRTDTQYF | TGTGCCATCAGTGTTAGCGGGAGGACAGATACGCAGTATTTT
TRBD1 | TRBJ1-6 | TRBV19 | - | CASRTGESYNSPLHF | TGTGCCAGTAGGACAGGGGAGTCCTATAATTCACCCCTCCACTTT
TRBD1 | TRBJ1-2 | TRBV27 | - | CASRELGQALDYTF | TGTGCCAGCAGAGAGCTGGGACAGGCTTTAGACTACACCTTC
- | TRBJ2-3 | TRBV11-3 | - | CASSLDGLGTDTQYF | TGTGCCAGCAGCTTAGATGGTCTAGGCACAGATACGCAGTATTTT
TRBD1 | TRBJ1-4 | TRBV24-1 | - | CATSDGGQGMSF | TGTGCCACCAGTGATGGGGGACAGGGAATGTCGTTT
TRBD1 | TRBJ1-5 | TRBV30 | - | CAWSDRGNQPQHF | TGTGCCTGGAGCGACAGGGGAAATCAGCCCCAGCATTTT
TRBD2 | TRBJ2-1 | TRBV18 | - | CASSKTSGSNNEQFF | TGTGCCAGCTCTAAAACTAGCGGGAGCAATAATGAGCAGTTCTTC
- | TRBJ2-5 | TRBV5-4 | few | CASSLGGGLETQYF | TGTGCCAGCAGCTTGGGGGGCGGATTAGAGACCCAGTACTTC
TRBD1 | TRBJ1-4 | TRBV5-6 | - | CASSKRDRKEKLFF | TGTGCCAGCAGCAAAAGGGACAGGAAGGAAAAACTGTTTTTT
TRBD2 | TRBJ2-1 | TRBV19 | - | CASSRARESNEQFF | TGTGCCAGTAGTAGGGCGCGGGAGTCGAATGAGCAGTTCTTC
- | TRBJ1-1 | TRBV18 | - | CASSPPPSHTEAFF | TGTGCCAGCTCACCGCCCCCTAGCCACACTGAAGCTTTCTTT
TRBD1 | TRBJ1-1 | TRBV5-1 | - | CASSLDDRGGTEAFF | TGCGCCAGCAGCCTTGATGACAGGGGGGGCACTGAAGCTTTCTTT
TRBD1 | TRBJ2-7 | TRBV2 | - | CASSASLRQGYEQYF | TGTGCCAGCAGTGCCTCTCTAAGACAGGGGTACGAGCAGTACTTC
TRBD1 | TRBJ2-7 | TRBV19 | - | CASGQGRSYEQYF | TGTGCCAGTGGACAGGGGCGCTCCTACGAGCAGTACTTC
TRBD2 | TRBJ2-1 | TRBV10-3 | - | CAIQLAGPNNEQFF | TGTGCCATCCAACTAGCGGGACCCAACAATGAGCAGTTCTTC
- | TRBJ1-1 | TRBV5-1 | - | CASSLLGVSNTEAFF | TGCGCCAGCAGCTTGTTAGGGGTCTCGAACACTGAAGCTTTCTTT
TRBD1 | TRBJ2-6 | TRBV28 | - | CASSPTGAGANVLTF | TGTGCCAGCAGTCCCACAGGGGCTGGGGCCAACGTCCTGACTTTC
- | TRBJ2-2 | TRBV5-5 | - | CASGIAAGVYTGELFF | TGTGCCAGCGGGATTGCGGCAGGGGTATACACCGGGGAGCTGTTTTTT
TRBD1 | TRBJ1-1 | TRBV7-9 | - | CASSSDRTGNSMNTEAFF | TGTGCCAGCAGCTCAGACCGGACAGGGAACAGTATGAACACTGAAGCTTTCTTT
TRBD1 | TRBJ1-2 | TRBV7-2 | - | CASSLAPTGVPYTF | TGTGCCAGCAGCTTAGCCCCGACAGGGGTTCCCTACACCTTC
- | TRBJ1-2 | TRBV5-1 | once | CASSLDRANYGYTF | TGCGCCAGCAGCTTGGACAGGGCTAACTATGGCTACACCTTC
- | TRBJ2-2 | TRBV6-5 | once | CASRRRGSTGELFF | TGTGCCAGCAGGCGCAGGGGTTCGACCGGGGAGCTGTTTTTT
TRBD1 | TRBJ1-6 | TRBV2 | - | CASTSEGANSPLHF | TGTGCCAGCACCTCGGAGGGGGCGAATTCACCCCTCCACTTT
TRBD1 | TRBJ2-3 | TRBV10-2 | - | CASSEVGRGYTDTQYF | TGCGCCAGCAGTGAGGTGGGCAGGGGGTACACAGATACGCAGTATTTT
- | TRBJ1-2 | TRBV24-1 | - | CATSDPLRDSEGYTF | TGTGCCACCAGTGACCCCCTCAGGGACTCAGAGGGCTACACCTTC
- | TRBJ2-4 | TRBV6-5 | - | CASSYRNIQYF | TGTGCCAGCAGTTACCGAAACATTCAGTACTTC
TRBD2 | TRBJ2-7 | TRBV7-2 | once | CASSLVGTSGSRGWEQYF | TGTGCCAGCAGCTTAGTGGGGACTAGCGGGAGTCGGGGGTGGGAGCAGTACTTC
TRBD2 | TRBJ2-7 | TRBV3-1/TRBV3-2 | many | CASSPSGIPYEQYF | TGTGCCAGCAGCCCTAGCGGGATCCCCTACGAGCAGTACTTC
- | TRBJ2-5 | TRBV7-3 | few | CASSPSLGGAGETQYF | TGTGCCAGCAGCCCTTCTTTAGGGGGAGCGGGGGAGACCCAGTACTTC